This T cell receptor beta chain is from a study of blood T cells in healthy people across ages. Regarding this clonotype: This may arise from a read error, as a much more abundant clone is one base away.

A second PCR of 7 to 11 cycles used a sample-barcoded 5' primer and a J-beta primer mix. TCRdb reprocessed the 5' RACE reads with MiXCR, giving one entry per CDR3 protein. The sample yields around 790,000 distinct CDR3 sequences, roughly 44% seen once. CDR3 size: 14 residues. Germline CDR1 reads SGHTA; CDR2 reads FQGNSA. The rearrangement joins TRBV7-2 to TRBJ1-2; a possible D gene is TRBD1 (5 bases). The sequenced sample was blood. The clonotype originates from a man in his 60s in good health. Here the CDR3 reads CVSSLGGTAQIYTF. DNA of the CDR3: TGTGTCAGCAGCTTAGGTGGGACGGCGCAAATTTACACCTTC.